Listed here are 12 T cell receptor beta chains from one sample, sequenced in a study of long-term antiretroviral therapy in people with HIV. The assay used was immunoSEQ (version v3.0), run at survey level. Sequencing was performed with immunoSEQ multiplex PCR; in TCRdb, only in-frame clones are kept and a portion is missing. The profile shows 25,000 to 35,000 clones, 85% to 90% of them singletons. The sample in question was unsorted PBMCs, obtained 1.8 years after starting antiretroviral therapy. The receptors shown here come from a woman between 18 and 29 years old with HIV.

This chain joins TRBV28 and TRBJ2-1; 9 bases fit TRBD2. The germline CDR1 and CDR2 sequences are MDHEN and SYDVKM. The junction had 15 bases not matched to a gene; V was cut back by 3 bases and J by 9 bases. CDR3 length equals 17 residues. The CDR3 DNA sequence: TGTGCCAGCAGTTTGGGGGCGGGAGGGGTAGTTTTCCCTGAGCAGTTCTTC. Amino acids: CASSLGAGGVVFPEQFF. The whole variable domain, remainder taken from reference TRBV28 and TRBJ2-1, is DVKVTQSSRYLVKRTGEKVFLECVQDMDHENMFWYRQDPGLGLRLIYFSYDVKMKEKGDIPEGYSVSREKKERFSLILESASTNQTSMYLCASSLGAGGVVFPEQFFGPGTRLTVL.

The chain employs TRBV28 and TRBJ1-1; 10 bases line up with TRBD1. The CDR3 totals 15 residues. The germline V gene has CDR1 MDHEN and CDR2 SYDVKM. V shed 3 bases and J 7 bases; nucleotides not matched to a gene: 8. The CDR3 spells CASSFTGTGEGEAFF. CDR3 coding DNA: TGTGCCAGCAGTTTCACCGGGACAGGGGAGGGTGAAGCTTTCTTT. Drawing the rest from reference TRBV28 and TRBJ1-1, the complete variable domain is DVKVTQSSRYLVKRTGEKVFLECVQDMDHENMFWYRQDPGLGLRLIYFSYDVKMKEKGDIPEGYSVSREKKERFSLILESASTNQTSMYLCASSFTGTGEGEAFFGQGTRLTVV.

The chain combines TRBV2 with TRBJ1-1; unclear D gene. There are 12 residues in the CDR3. Germline CDR1 and CDR2: SNHLY and FYNNEI. V lost 7 bases and J 1 base, leaving 7 bases between the germline ends. The CDR3 here is CASNGGNTEAFF. CDR3 coding DNA: TGTGCCAGCAACGGAGGGAACACTGAAGCTTTCTTT.

This clone has just a few counts. V usage is TRBV7-2 and J usage is TRBJ1-5; D perhaps matches TRBD1 (6 bases). The CDR3 extends over 15 amino acids. Looked up from germline, CDR1 is SGHTA and CDR2 is FQGNSA. Trimming pared 4 bases from V and 9 bases from J, leaving 19 bases between. The chain's CDR3 is CASSSSGGLGSPQHF. CDR3 in DNA: TGTGCCAGCAGCTCAAGTGGGGGCCTTGGCTCGCCCCAGCATTTT.

The gene calls are TRBV19 and TRBJ1-2; a weak D match, TRBD1 (5 bases). The CDR3 consists of 13 residues. Trimming cost V 5 bases and J 4 bases, with 11 bases left between them. In germline, CDR1 is LNHDA, CDR2 SQIVND (reference sequence). The CDR3 here is CASSADRFYGYTF. CDR3 DNA: TGTGCCAGTAGTGCCGACAGATTCTATGGCTACACCTTC.

J is TRBJ2-7 and V is TRBV6-5; D not certain. This CDR3 is 11 amino acids long. V was pared by 11 bases and J by 5 bases, with 13 bases between. Germline V CDR1 and CDR2: MNHEY, SVGAGI. DNA for the CDR3: TGTGCCGTAAACGAGTTCGACGAGCAGTACTTC. Residues: CAVNEFDEQYF.

CDR3 in DNA: TGTGCCAGCAGCGTAGAGAGTGGCTACGAGCAGTACTTC. It is translated as CASSVESGYEQYF. This chain links TRBV9 with TRBJ2-7; D gene unclear. Germline V CDR1 and CDR2: SGDLS, YYNGEE. The CDR3 has 13 amino acids. Trimming cost V 0 bases and J 3 bases, with 7 bases left between them.

The rearrangement joins TRBV6-5 to TRBJ1-1; D ambiguous. The CDR3 contains 14 residues. The V gene's germline CDR1 is MNHEY and CDR2 SVGAGI. Deletions cut 2 bases from V and 0 bases from J, with 7 bases between. The CDR3 region has the DNA TGTGCCAGCAGTTACGCTACTATGAACACTGAAGCTTTCTTT. Translating it yields CASSYATMNTEAFF.

The V call is TRBV5-4, the J call TRBJ1-1, with 7 bases fitting TRBD1. Trimming took 3 bases from V and 4 from J; bases not matched to a gene: 3. The germline gives CDR1 SGHNT, CDR2 YYREEE (reference sequence). The CDR3 is 13 amino acids. The CDR3 here is CASSYNRGTEAFF. The CDR3 DNA reads as TGTGCCAGCAGCTATAACAGGGGCACTGAAGCTTTCTTT.

This clone was observed once. The rearrangement links TRBV5-1 to TRBJ1-2, with a possible D match to TRBD1 (5 bases). Trimming shortened V by 3 bases and J by 4 bases, and 13 bases separated the two germline ends. This CDR3 is built from 14 residues. Germline-derived CDR1 and CDR2 are SGHRS and YFSETQ. The CDR3 protein is CASSSSQVAYGYTF. CDR3 coding DNA: TGCGCCAGCAGCTCATCACAGGTGGCCTATGGCTACACCTTC.

On this clone itself: The sample holds other DNA sequences that translate to the same CDR3. The rearrangement uses TRBV9 and TRBJ2-1; D unresolved. Trimming cost V 3 bases and J 6 bases, with 1 base left between them. CDR1 and CDR2 (germline): SGDLS, YYNGEE. CDR3 length equals 10 residues. This chain's CDR3 is CASSGNEQFF. In DNA, the CDR3 is TGTGCCAGCAGCGGCAATGAGCAGTTCTTC. Looking up the rest from reference TRBV9 and TRBJ2-1 gives the full variable domain: DSGVTQTPKHLITATGQRVTLRCSPRSGDLSVYWYQQSLDQGLQFLIQYYNGEERAKGNILERFSAQQFPDLHSELNLSSLELGDSALYFCASSGNEQFFGPGTRLTVL.

The genes are TRBV4-3 and TRBJ2-3, with 8 positions matching TRBD2. Looked up from germline, CDR1 is LGHNA and CDR2 is YSLEER. The junction had 8 bases not matched to a gene; V was cut back by 1 base and J by 5 bases. The CDR3 loop spans 16 amino acids. The CDR3 DNA sequence: TGCGCCAGCAGCCAAGTTCTGGCGGGAGGCCAAGATACGCAGTATTTT. Protein product: CASSQVLAGGQDTQYF.